This TCR beta chain derives from a study of brain metastases from non-small cell lung cancer. The method was immunoSEQ multiplex PCR; TCRdb's version includes in-frame clones alone and lacks a portion of them. The sample holds under 2,000 clones; 80% to 85% are singletons and the top ten take approximately 15%. A single count supports this clone. Its antigen is as yet unknown. General study results and limits: Compared with primary tumors, brain metastases showed less T-cell infiltration. Paired brain metastases and primary tumors largely shared TCR repertoires.

Sequencing used primary lung tumor tissue. This TCR came from a donor at least 40 years old with non-small cell lung cancer.

In nucleotides, the CDR3 is TGTGCCAGCAGCTCCTCGGCAATACCCACAGATACGCAGTATTTT. Translating gives CASSSSAIPTDTQYF. V gene TRBV7-2 combines with J gene TRBJ2-3, with unresolved D. The CDR3 is 15 amino acids. Trimming stripped 4 bases from V and 2 bases from J, with 13 bases between. The germline CDR1 and CDR2 sequences are SGHTA and FQGNSA.